This TCR beta chain was recorded in a study of metastatic and nonmetastatic thyroid tumors (TCRdb year 2020). For context, the study as a whole: For patients with malignant and with benign thyroid disease, the researchers compared repertoires between peripheral blood samples and tumor or nodule tissue samples.

Many counts were recorded for this clone. The specificity of this receptor is unknown. Nothing much larger sits one base from this clone, and base qualities are not available. The CDR3 sequence holds 14 residues, the cysteine and phenylalanine included. Only the CDR3 portion is preserved as DNA: 42 bases, with reading frame beginning at the first base. V is cut back by 5 bases and J by 1 base, with 2 bases in the junction unmatched. CDR1 and CDR2 (MNHEY, SMNVEV) derive from the germline V gene (reference sequence). Results and caveats for the whole study, not just this receptor: In both blood and tumor samples, malignant tumors were reported to have significantly higher TCR beta diversity than benign nodules.

Receptor libraries were prepared by PCR. TCRdb names Illumina HiSeq 4000 as the instrument used. High-throughput sequencing was used to profile the TCR beta-chain CDR3 region of each patient. The authors processed their data as follows. A classifier to discriminate distant-metastatic papillary thyroid cancer patients was built from CDR3 differences across clinicopathological groups. The Shannon index was used to assess repertoire diversity, and the Morisita-Horn index was used to assess tumor-blood repertoire similarity. TCRdb took the public reads, trimmed them with fastp at Q25, ran MiXCR for clone calling and kept in-frame beta chains. Here the V and J calls rest on TCRdb's processing, not on the authors' analysis. This sample gives under 20,000 clones in total; 21% of them show up just once. Together, the top ten hold around 15% of the sample. Before undergoing thyroid surgery, none of the patients had been given any kind of treatment. Using T-cell receptor beta sequencing, the researchers looked back retrospectively at clinical samples from patients, gathered between about 2012 and 2018.

The source material was tumor tissue. The TCR originated in a female donor with papillary thyroid cancer or a benign thyroid nodule (not recorded which). Some clones in this sample may be carry-over from other donors' samples. The rearranged chain carries TRBV27 and TRBJ2-3; 8 nucleotides in the junction match TRBD1. CDR3 protein: CASSLDRGTDTQYF. The nucleotides are TGTGCCAGCAGTCTGGACAGGGGCACAGATACGCAGTATTTT.